The next 29 T cell receptor beta chains were all read from a single sample in a study of T cells in Graves' hyperthyroidism and ophthalmopathy (dated by TCRdb to the late 2010s). The library was made by multiplex PCR. TCRdb records Illumina HiSeq 2000 as the sequencer. Amplification of TCR beta CDR3 regions was carried out from RNA transcripts. The first round of RT-PCR for the TCR CDR3 was performed with the HTBI primer set and the Qiagen OneStep RT-PCR kit. Using fastp at Q25 and MiXCR, TCRdb reprocessed the public reads and kept productive beta chains. Each CDR3 protein appears once, grouped with its most common genes and DNA. Across this sample there are 550,000 to 700,000 distinct CDR3 sequences, with approximately 44% seen only once. Under 20% of the sample lies in the top ten. The sample comprised peripheral blood or thyroid tissue (not recorded which). The source is an adult woman with Graves' disease, either hyperthyroidism or ophthalmopathy (not recorded which).

This clonotype was recorded at least ten times. The genes are TRBV12-3 or TRBV12-4 and TRBJ1-6; D not certain. There are 13 residues in the CDR3. V was pared by 3 bases and J by 7 bases, with 7 bases between. CDR3 DNA: TGTGCCAGCAGTTTTTTTCCGAATTCACCCCTCCACTTT. Translating gives CASSFFPNSPLHF.

In its sample, this clonotype was seen once. A much larger clone differs by one base, so this may be a read error. The gene calls are TRBV25-1 and TRBJ1-2; D is unclear. Germline values: CDR1 MGHDK, CDR2 SYGVNS. The CDR3 consists of 13 residues. The ends were cut back, 10 bases at V and 2 bases at J, with 14 bases in the middle. The CDR3 loop reads CANSEGVNYGYTF. CDR3 sequence (DNA): TGTGCCAACTCAGAGGGTGTGAACTATGGCTACACCTTC.

As DNA, the CDR3 is TGTGCCAGCAGAGGACAGGCCCAAGAGACCCAGTACTTC. It specifies CASRGQAQETQYF. V gene TRBV5-6 combines with J gene TRBJ2-5; 7 nucleotides align to TRBD1. The CDR3 has 13 amino acids. Germline V gene data show CDR1 as SGHDT and CDR2 as YYEEEE. V trimming: 5 bases; J trimming: 1 base; junction bases outside the gene matches: 2.

This clonotype was seen at least ten times. The chain combines TRBV19 with TRBJ1-3, with 7 nucleotides matching TRBD1. V gave up 6 bases and J gave up 0 bases; unmatched junction bases: 8. The CDR3 totals 16 residues. The V gene's germline CDR1 is LNHDA and CDR2 SQIVND (reference sequence). CDR3: CASSGTAQYSGNTIYF. Here the CDR3 DNA reads TGTGCCAGTAGCGGGACAGCGCAATACTCTGGAAACACCATATATTTT.

V and J are TRBV6-5 and TRBJ1-1; 8 bases are shared with TRBD1. This CDR3 has 14 residues. Per the germline V gene, CDR1 is MNHEY and CDR2 is SVGAGI. J was trimmed by 10 bases and V by 7 bases; bases with no gene match: 14. CDR3 in amino acids: CASTRPGQGLSAFF. The CDR3 DNA sequence: TGTGCCAGCACCCGTCCCGGACAGGGTTTATCAGCTTTCTTT.

This clonotype was counted a few times. This chain connects TRBV30 to TRBJ2-7; D may be TRBD1 or TRBD2 (6 bases each). CDR1 GTSNPN and CDR2 SVGIG come from the germline V gene (reference sequence). The ends were cut back, 4 bases at V and 1 base at J, with 17 bases in the middle. This CDR3 spans 15 amino acids. The CDR3 protein is CAWNRGTLESYEQYF. CDR3 DNA: TGTGCCTGGAACCGCGGGACACTCGAGTCCTACGAGCAGTACTTC. The whole variable domain, remainder taken from reference TRBV30 and TRBJ2-7, is SQTIHQWPATLVQPVGSPLSLECTVEGTSNPNLYWYRQAAGRGLQLLFYSVGIGQISSEVPQNLSASRPQDRQFILSSKKLLLSDSGFYLCAWNRGTLESYEQYFGPGTRLTVT.

This clonotype was counted ten times or more. This chain uses TRBV15 with TRBJ2-7, with a possible D match to TRBD1 (6 bases). The CDR3 totals 18 residues. Germline V gene lookup returns CDR1 LNHNV and CDR2 YYDKDF (reference sequence). V shed 0 bases and J shed 4 bases, with 22 bases lying between them. CDR3 sequence (DNA): TGTGCCACCAGCAGAGATGTCCGGGGTCAGGGGAGAGATTACGAGCAGTACTTC. It translates to CATSRDVRGQGRDYEQYF.

The chain carries TRBV7-9 and TRBJ2-7; no definite D call. There are 15 residues in the CDR3. Germline V gene sequence: CDR1 SEHNR, CDR2 FQNEAQ (reference sequence). The V and J ends lost 4 bases and 3 bases respectively, with 16 bases between them. CDR3 sequence reads: CASSSLNIPLYEQYF. CDR3 DNA: TGTGCCAGCAGCTCCCTTAATATCCCCCTCTACGAGCAGTACTTC.

This clonotype was detected many times. The chain couples TRBV20-1 to TRBJ2-2; D gene unclear. Germline V gene sequence: CDR1 DFQATT, CDR2 SNEGSKA (reference sequence). The CDR3 sequence is 13 residues long. V lost 2 bases to trimming and J lost 1 base, with 5 bases between them. Written as DNA, the CDR3 is TGCAGTGCTAGATCGGGGAACACCGGGGAGCTGTTTTTT. Encoded protein: CSARSGNTGELFF.

This clonotype was seen repeatedly, ten times or more. The chain uses TRBV6-5 and TRBJ2-2; the match to TRBD2 covers 11 bases. This CDR3 has 15 amino acids. CDR1 MNHEY and CDR2 SVGAGI come from the germline V gene. The V and J ends lost 5 bases and 6 bases, in that order; junction bases with no gene match: 5. CDR3 sequence: CASSQIAGGAGELFF. The CDR3, as DNA: TGTGCCAGCAGTCAGATAGCGGGAGGGGCCGGGGAGCTGTTTTTT.

The CDR3 DNA reads as TGCGCCAGCAGCTGGCAGGGCAGCAATCAGCCCCAGCATTTT. Amino acids: CASSWQGSNQPQHF. V is TRBV5-1 and J is TRBJ1-5; possibly TRBD1 for D (5 bases). Germline V gives CDR1 SGHRS, CDR2 YFSETQ. V was pared by 3 bases and J by 1 base, with 8 bases between. The CDR3 has 14 amino acids.

This clonotype was counted many times. The chain employs TRBV10-3 and TRBJ2-7; D gene unclear. This CDR3 region has 12 residues. V lost 2 bases and J 4 bases, leaving 6 bases between the germline ends. Germline loops: CDR1 ENHRY, CDR2 SYGVKD. The CDR3 loop reads CAISEELYEQYF. CDR3 bases: TGTGCCATCAGTGAGGAGCTTTACGAGCAGTACTTC.

The chain couples TRBV2 to TRBJ1-1; the D gene is possibly TRBD1 (6 bases). The V gene lost 6 bases and the J gene lost 1 base, with 15 bases spanning the gap. The CDR3 totals 15 residues. CDR1 and CDR2 (germline): SNHLY, FYNNEI. The CDR3 loop is CASSLKDRKNTEAFF. In DNA form, the CDR3 reads TGTGCCAGCAGCTTGAAGGACAGAAAGAACACTGAAGCTTTCTTT.

The chain employs TRBV7-6 and TRBJ2-1; TRBD2 matches 7 bases. Trimming removed 8 bases from V and 6 bases from J; junction bases left unmatched: 4. The CDR3 is 12 amino acids. Germline V lookup: CDR1 SGHVS, CDR2 FNYEAQ. The chain's CDR3 is CASLGGSNEQFF. Here the CDR3 DNA reads TGTGCCAGCTTGGGCGGGAGCAATGAGCAGTTCTTC.

A single count supports this clonotype. V usage is TRBV7-9 and J usage is TRBJ2-5; TRBD1 aligns across 8 bases. The CDR3 contains 15 residues. Germline values: CDR1 SEHNR, CDR2 FQNEAQ (reference sequence). J lost 2 bases, V lost 6 bases, and 8 bases had no gene match. The CDR3 coding sequence is TGTGCCAGCAGGGAACGGACAGGGCAACAAGAGACCCAGTACTTC. It specifies CASRERTGQQETQYF.

This clonotype has ten or more counts. This chain connects TRBV19 to TRBJ1-1; D gene ambiguous. V lost 1 base to trimming and J lost 0 bases, with 15 bases between them. The CDR3 spans 17 residues. The germline CDR1 and CDR2 sequences are LNHDA and SQIVND (reference sequence). The CDR3 here is CASSIGRLRAVNTEAFF. The CDR3 nucleotides read TGTGCCAGTAGTATAGGTAGGCTCCGGGCGGTGAACACTGAAGCTTTCTTT.

The sample holds many counts of this clonotype. The rearrangement joins TRBV20-1 to TRBJ2-2; possibly TRBD1 or TRBD2 for D (5 bases each). Trimming took 5 bases from V and 7 from J, leaving 14 bases between them. The germline V gene has CDR1 DFQATT and CDR2 SNEGSKA (reference sequence). CDR3 size: 13 residues. This CDR3 is CSAYGAQFGELFF. The CDR3 DNA reads TGCAGTGCTTACGGGGCTCAGTTCGGGGAGCTGTTTTTT.

This clonotype occurred many times. The CDR3 is CSAADEDRDPNEQYF. CDR3 coding DNA: TGCAGTGCGGCGGATGAGGACAGGGACCCAAACGAGCAGTACTTC. This chain uses TRBV20-1 with TRBJ2-7; TRBD1 matches at 8 bases. Germline CDR1 and CDR2: DFQATT and SNEGSKA (reference sequence). V lost 6 bases to trimming and J lost 5 bases; unmatched junction nucleotides: 15. This CDR3 spans 15 amino acids.

The chain carries TRBV7-2 and TRBJ2-5; 10 nucleotides line up with TRBD1. Germline trimming cut 4 bases from V and 5 bases from J; bases unmatched to any gene: 10. This CDR3 contains 16 residues. The V gene's germline CDR1 is SGHTA and CDR2 FQGNSA. The CDR3 sequence: CASSSQSGQGRETQYF. In nucleotides, the CDR3 is TGTGCCAGCAGCTCGCAATCGGGACAGGGGAGGGAGACCCAGTACTTC.

V gene TRBV10-3 combines with J gene TRBJ1-2; TRBD1 is a possible D gene (6 bases). The V gene's germline CDR1 is ENHRY and CDR2 SYGVKD. V dropped 6 bases and J dropped 8 bases, with 19 bases sitting between them. CDR3 length: 14 residues. The CDR3 bases are TGTGCCATCAGGGTAGGGACAACAACGGGAGGCTACACCTTC. Protein product: CAIRVGTTTGGYTF.

This clonotype was seen ten or more times. The chain carries TRBV25-1 and TRBJ2-5, with D hard to call. The germline V and J ends were trimmed by 7 bases and 5 bases, with 17 bases remaining between them. Germline V gives CDR1 MGHDK, CDR2 SYGVNS. This CDR3 is built from 14 residues. The CDR3 nucleotides read TGTGCCAGCATATCCAGGCAGGACGGGGAGACCCAGTACTTC. Translating gives CASISRQDGETQYF.

At least ten counts were recorded for this clonotype. The CDR3, as DNA: TGCGCCAGCAGTATGCCAGGAGAAGAGACCCAGTACTTC. It is translated as CASSMPGEETQYF. V gene TRBV10-1 combines with J gene TRBJ2-5; D is ambiguous. CDR1 and CDR2 from the germline V gene are WNHNN and SYGVQD (reference sequence). Trimming removed 5 bases from V and 3 bases from J, with 10 bases in between. The CDR3 totals 13 residues.

This clonotype was seen only a few times. The chain joins TRBV28 to TRBJ2-7; 9 bases are shared with TRBD2. The CDR3 contains 15 residues. Germline lookup yields CDR1 MDHEN and CDR2 SYDVKM. V shed 3 bases, J shed 2 bases, and the junction held 5 bases outside the gene matches. The CDR3 is CASSLGLAMPYEQYF. The CDR3 DNA reads as TGTGCCAGCAGTTTGGGACTAGCAATGCCCTACGAGCAGTACTTC. Looking up the rest from reference TRBV28 and TRBJ2-7 gives the full variable domain: DVKVTQSSRYLVKRTGEKVFLECVQDMDHENMFWYRQDPGLGLRLIYFSYDVKMKEKGDIPEGYSVSREKKERFSLILESASTNQTSMYLCASSLGLAMPYEQYFGPGTRLTVT.

This clonotype was counted at least ten times. The chain has TRBV3-1 and TRBJ1-2; perhaps TRBD1 as D (6 bases). V was clipped by 2 bases and J by 8 bases, with 12 bases between them. This CDR3 spans 13 amino acids. Germline CDR1 and CDR2: LGHDT and YNNKEL (reference sequence). The CDR3 sequence: CASSQNQGRGYTF. Here the CDR3 DNA reads TGTGCCAGCAGCCAAAATCAGGGGAGGGGCTACACCTTC.

This chain joins TRBV20-1 and TRBJ1-2; no clear D gene. The CDR3 is made up of 13 amino acids. Deletions cut 3 bases from V and 6 bases from J, with 14 bases between. From germline, CDR1 is DFQATT and CDR2 SNEGSKA (reference sequence). The CDR3 nucleotides read TGCAGTGCTAGGGAAAGCAAGGGCCATGGCTACACCTTC. It yields the protein CSARESKGHGYTF.

The chain couples TRBV12-3 or TRBV12-4 to TRBJ2-6; possible D gene TRBD2, 6 bases. V lost 7 bases, J lost 4 bases, and 17 bases lay in between. This CDR3 comprises 16 residues. The CDR3 spells CASKRGLLGGANVLTF. CDR3 coding DNA: TGTGCCAGCAAAAGGGGACTCCTGGGAGGGGCCAACGTCCTGACTTTC.

With regard to this clonotype: In this CDR3 the conserved last residue, phenylalanine or tryptophan, is missing, so a read error is likely. No DNA is shown, since the ends of the CDR3 on it are uncertain; the CDR3 is the one TCRdb lists. V is TRBV19 and J is TRBJ2-6. Termini included, the CDR3 measures 11 amino acids. Germline loops: CDR1 LNHDA, CDR2 SQIVND (reference sequence). This CDR3 reads CASLTARHVNT.

This chain links TRBV7-6 with TRBJ1-1, with D uncertain. Germline CDR1 SGHVS, CDR2 FNYEAQ. The CDR3 loop spans 13 amino acids. V was cut by 1 base and J by 7 bases, with 10 bases left in between. CDR3 in DNA: TGTGCCAGCAGCTTAGGCCCTCGCATTGAAGCTTTCTTT. It codes for CASSLGPRIEAFF.

This clonotype was seen ten or more times. The chain has TRBV6-1 and TRBJ2-7, with D perhaps TRBD2 (5 bases). Germline-derived CDR1 and CDR2 are MNHNS and SASEGT. V lost 1 base and J 4 bases, leaving 14 bases between the germline ends. The length of the CDR3 is 15 residues. CDR3: CASSEGVGRGYEQYF. In DNA, the CDR3 is TGTGCCAGCAGTGAAGGCGTAGGTCGAGGGTACGAGCAGTACTTC.